The rows below give T cell receptor beta chains drawn from one sample of a study of blood T cell repertoires in COVID-19. The method was immunoSEQ multiplex PCR; TCRdb's version includes in-frame clones alone and lacks a portion of them. Found here are 85,000 to 90,000 clones, about 88% of them singletons; the top ten hold approximately 1.2%. Sequenced material: peripheral blood. These receptors came from a man older than 75 with active or convalescent COVID-19. Both conserved end residues are part of each CDR3. A D gene is named only where the DNA matches it firmly. Clone size is stated in some rows and not others, as once, few, many or a class when expanded.

CDR3: CASSQVPGGGDTQYF
DNA: TGCGCCAGCAGCCAAGTACCGGGAGGAGGAGATACGCAGTATTTT
V: TRBV4-3
D: TRBD2
J: TRBJ2-3
size: NA

CDR3: CASSSAGTGSNIQYF
DNA: TGTGCCAGCAGCTCGGCCGGGACAGGGTCAAACATTCAGTACTTC
V: TRBV5-4
D: TRBD1
J: TRBJ2-4
size: NA

CDR3: CASSRMTGGTSSSPLHF
DNA: TGCGCCAGCAGCCGCATGACAGGGGGCACTTCCTCTTCACCCCTCCACTTT
V: TRBV4-3
D: TRBD1
J: TRBJ1-6
size: NA

CDR3: CASSLASGVRTEAFF
DNA: TGTGCCAGCAGCTTAGCGTCAGGGGTGCGGACTGAAGCTTTCTTT
V: TRBV7-2
D: NA
J: TRBJ1-1
size: NA

CDR3: CASSVQGSSQETQYF
DNA: TGCGCCAGCAGCGTACAGGGTTCCTCCCAAGAGACCCAGTACTTC
V: TRBV5-1
D: NA
J: TRBJ2-5
size: NA

CDR3: CASRLRGAPYGYTF
DNA: TGTGCCAGCCGGTTACGGGGGGCTCCTTATGGCTACACCTTC
V: TRBV27
D: NA
J: TRBJ1-2
size: NA

CDR3: CASSFTRLAGGLAKNIQYF
DNA: TGTGCCAGCAGCTTCACACGACTAGCGGGAGGGCTAGCCAAAAACATTCAGTACTTC
V: TRBV11-2
D: TRBD2
J: TRBJ2-4
size: medium-sized

CDR3: CASSYLTSGLSEQYF
DNA: TGTGCCAGCAGTTACCTGACTAGCGGGCTCAGCGAGCAGTACTTC
V: TRBV6-2/TRBV6-3
D: TRBD2
J: TRBJ2-7
size: once

CDR3: CASSRGGFKNIQYF
DNA: TGTGCCAGCAGTCGGGGGGGCTTCAAAAACATTCAGTACTTC
V: TRBV9
D: TRBD2
J: TRBJ2-4
size: few

CDR3: CASSQDRQPGELFF
DNA: TGCGCCAGCAGCCAAGATCGACAACCCGGGGAGCTGTTTTTT
V: TRBV4-3
D: NA
J: TRBJ2-2
size: NA

CDR3: CASSFKRTGEQFF
DNA: TGTGCCAGCAGCTTTAAGCGAACAGGGGAGCAGTTCTTC
V: TRBV7-3
D: NA
J: TRBJ2-1
size: few

CDR3: CASRLRGQGGEKLFF
DNA: TGCGCCAGCAGACTTAGGGGACAGGGTGGCGAAAAACTGTTTTTT
V: TRBV5-1
D: TRBD1
J: TRBJ1-4
size: NA

CDR3: CASSGAGNTEAFF
DNA: TGTGCCAGCAGTGGGGCGGGAAACACTGAAGCTTTCTTT
V: TRBV2
D: NA
J: TRBJ1-1
size: NA

CDR3: CASSLQGAEAFF
DNA: TGTGCCAGCAGCTTGCAGGGCGCTGAAGCTTTCTTT
V: TRBV5-6
D: NA
J: TRBJ1-1
size: NA

CDR3: CASSYSLAGVNNEQFF
DNA: TGTGCCAGCAGTTACTCGTTAGCGGGAGTCAACAATGAGCAGTTCTTC
V: TRBV6-6
D: TRBD2
J: TRBJ2-1
size: once

CDR3: CASTTLVESPLHF
DNA: TGTGCCAGCACGACACTTGTAGAGTCACCCCTCCACTTT
V: TRBV12-3/TRBV12-4
D: NA
J: TRBJ1-6
size: NA

CDR3: CASSLSERGSGYTF
DNA: TGTGCCAGCAGCTTAAGTGAAAGGGGCTCTGGCTACACCTTC
V: TRBV11-1
D: NA
J: TRBJ1-2
size: NA

CDR3: CASSQGASGNYGYTF
DNA: TGTGCCAGCAGCCAAGGGGCTTCAGGAAACTATGGCTACACCTTC
V: TRBV16
D: NA
J: TRBJ1-2
size: NA

CDR3: CASRDWTGRNEQFF
DNA: TGTGCCAGCAGGGATTGGACAGGGAGAAATGAGCAGTTCTTC
V: TRBV2
D: TRBD1
J: TRBJ2-1
size: few

CDR3: CASSLPLTLEQFF
DNA: TGTGCCAGCAGTTTACCCCTCACTTTAGAGCAGTTCTTC
V: TRBV28
D: NA
J: TRBJ2-1
size: NA

CDR3: CASSPVAGGISGANVLTF
DNA: TGTGCCAGCAGTCCCGTGGCAGGGGGCATCTCTGGGGCCAACGTCCTGACTTTC
V: TRBV6-6
D: TRBD1
J: TRBJ2-6
size: NA

CDR3: CASSLGLGAGYGYTF
DNA: TGTGCCAGCAGCTTAGGTTTGGGGGCGGGCTATGGCTACACCTTC
V: TRBV7-2
D: NA
J: TRBJ1-2
size: NA

CDR3: CAWSVRRAKAFF
DNA: TGTGCCTGGAGTGTACGCAGGGCAAAAGCTTTCTTT
V: TRBV30
D: NA
J: TRBJ1-1
size: NA

CDR3: CASSLVPSGKSIFF
DNA: TGTGCCAGCAGCTTGGTGCCTAGCGGGAAGAGTATTTTCTTC
V: TRBV5-5
D: TRBD2
J: TRBJ2-1
size: NA

CDR3: CASSQVVSEWERPWNEQFF
DNA: TGCGCCAGCAGCCAAGTCGTTAGCGAGTGGGAGAGACCTTGGAATGAGCAGTTCTTC
V: TRBV4-1
D: NA
J: TRBJ2-1
size: NA

CDR3: CARTGPITYEQYF
DNA: TGTGCCAGAACAGGCCCCATCACCTACGAGCAGTACTTC
V: TRBV9
D: NA
J: TRBJ2-7
size: NA

CDR3: CASSLSSGSNQPQHF
DNA: TGTGCCAGCAGTTTATCATCAGGGAGCAATCAGCCCCAGCATTTT
V: TRBV27
D: NA
J: TRBJ1-5
size: NA

CDR3: CASSQVGGSQHF
DNA: TGCGCCAGCAGCCAAGTGGGAGGGTCCCAGCATTTT
V: TRBV4-1
D: NA
J: TRBJ1-5
size: NA

CDR3: CASSRGQGENIQYF
DNA: TGTGCCAGCAGCCGGGGACAGGGCGAAAACATTCAGTACTTC
V: TRBV5-4
D: TRBD1
J: TRBJ2-4
size: NA

CDR3: CASSPSGTSGNSYNEQFF
DNA: TGTGCCAGCTCACCATCAGGGACTAGCGGGAACTCCTACAATGAGCAGTTCTTC
V: TRBV18
D: TRBD2
J: TRBJ2-1
size: once

CDR3: CATQTSNTEAFF
DNA: TGTGCCACCCAGACTTCGAACACTGAAGCTTTCTTT
V: TRBV6-6
D: NA
J: TRBJ1-1
size: few

CDR3: CASSVTPGLAGGDTGELFF
DNA: TGTGCCAGCAGTGTCACCCCGGGACTAGCGGGAGGAGACACCGGGGAGCTGTTTTTT
V: TRBV28
D: TRBD2
J: TRBJ2-2
size: once

CDR3: CASSRQREVLTDTQYF
DNA: TGTGCCAGCAGCCGTCAGCGGGAGGTACTCACAGATACGCAGTATTTT
V: TRBV2
D: TRBD2
J: TRBJ2-3
size: NA

CDR3: CSVQSTGSSETQYF
DNA: TGCAGCGTTCAGTCCACAGGGAGCTCAGAGACCCAGTACTTC
V: TRBV29-1
D: NA
J: TRBJ2-5
size: NA

CDR3: CSVKSRGQPQHF
DNA: TGCAGCGTTAAAAGCAGGGGTCAGCCCCAGCATTTT
V: TRBV29-1
D: NA
J: TRBJ1-5
size: NA

CDR3: CARGGSGTDTQYF
DNA: TGTGCAAGGGGCGGGAGTGGGACAGATACGCAGTATTTT
V: TRBV2
D: TRBD2
J: TRBJ2-3
size: NA

CDR3: CASGTGATEAFF
DNA: TGTGCCAGCGGGACAGGGGCAACTGAAGCTTTCTTT
V: TRBV18
D: TRBD1
J: TRBJ1-1
size: NA